This T cell receptor (beta chain) stems from a study of cytomegalovirus exposure and HLA in healthy donors (dated by TCRdb to about 2017). Study-level background: An earlier analysis of under 600 of the donors reported 250 to 350 Gb of sequence data and around 120 million unique TCR beta sequences from 150 million to 200 million T cells. An early release that covered roughly 600 HLA-typed donors contained about 300 gigabases of sequencing data and some 87 million unique TCR sequences. In a later analysis, previously published TCR beta repertoires from 666 donors were re-analyzed and high-resolution HLA genotyping was added so that TCR occurrence patterns could be studied. Four to six DR-DQ haplotypes were handled as single units for association and clustering, since linkage in the cohort was strong. Donor age, sex, ethnicity and CMV serostatus were compiled together with the repertoire data. The study used immunosequencing to profile the T cell repertoires of 670 or so subjects and linked those repertoires to cytomegalovirus serostatus. The number of donors typed differed by locus, with roughly 620-640 for A, B, C, DRB1 and DQB1, approximately 500 for DQA1, 600 to 610 for DPA1, and 450 to 480 for DPB1. HLA typing included class I and class II loci at four-digit resolution. On average, around 200,000 unique TCR beta nucleotide sequences were sequenced per donor among some 430 genotyped donors of the cohort, with 15% to 20% of those sequences being non-productive. In addition to the first cohort of around 670 subjects, a separate validation cohort of 120 different subjects was used. A later genetic analysis took genome-wide SNP genotypes for about 55% of the 666 donors and used that subset as a discovery cohort. An earlier analysis of 450 to 750 of the donors used high-throughput TCR beta sequencing to judge whether each TCR beta V gene segment behaved as functional or pseudogenic. Of the roughly 390 genotyped donors, about 80% fell in the genetic ancestry cluster associated with self-reported Caucasian donors. To predict cytomegalovirus infection status, the study brought together high-throughput TCR immunosequencing, statistical association of individual TCRs with disease status, and machine learning. The study aimed to test whether cataloging public T cell receptors could reveal signatures of past pathogen exposure. The later analysis used no new phenotypic data to find candidate immune exposures, relying instead on TCR beta sequences and their occurrence across donors. Every discovery cohort repertoire had been produced on one sequencing platform.

Regarding this clone: Its recognized antigen is unknown. Base qualities are not at hand, and no much larger clone is one base apart.

Points the paper makes about the study in general: HLA typing was unavailable for some donors at each locus, so association tests used only the typed subset. In a later analysis, several top co-occurrence clusters were reported to appear linked to parvovirus B19, influenza, CMV and Epstein-Barr virus. The authors suggested that the approach could potentially be extended to other disease states and immunological phenotypes. In an earlier analysis of approximately 590 of the donors, most TCR beta V segments were observed in productive rearrangements about 87% or about 30% of the time, broadly matching IMGT annotations. Assigning TCR associations to individual alleles was difficult when HLA alleles, especially DR and DQ, strongly co-occurred. Most TCR sequences were seen in very few donors, while some public TCRs were found in many individuals. Because counts were too low, 15 to 20 rarely observed V segments, including chromosome 9 orphons, were excluded from the earlier analysis of 587 of the donors. A further reported finding was that TCR beta sequences accurately predicted the HLA-A and HLA-B alleles for most subjects in the first cohort. A cluster of highly shared sequence variants was judged likely to represent a technical artifact of the sequencing pipeline. Linkage disequilibrium might explain the correlated functional status among segregating V segments, but an unknown experimental factor could not be ruled out. In a later genetic analysis, fewer N-insertions in productive TCRs were reported among donors in an Asian-associated ancestry cluster than the roughly 700-donor mean. Some IMGT-functional V segments, including TRBV6-2 and TRBV6-3, could not be distinguished by the 87-base-pair reads and were therefore excluded. V-gene and J-gene trimming of TCR beta chains was associated with a missense DCLRE1C variant in a later genetic analysis, and the association was replicated in an independent cohort. In vitro tests confirmed that three of the cytomegalovirus-associated TCR beta chains recognize cytomegalovirus antigens. In a later analysis, about 16,000 TCR beta sequences were associated with specific HLA alleles at a false discovery rate of 0.05. A total of fewer than 200 TCR beta chains were listed by the study as associated with cytomegalovirus. Most CMV-associated TCR beta chains appeared to be HLA-restricted in a later analysis, and the HLA associations seemed to be driven largely by CMV exposure. Only TCR beta chains were sequenced in this cohort, and the absence of alpha or paired-chain data limited detectable features. CMV serostatus was the only immune exposure information available for the cohort. In a later analysis, TCR association rates were found to vary across HLA loci, with the most associated TCRs seen for DRB1 alleles and the fewest for HLA-C alleles. Sequencing depth was assumed to be roughly uniform across donors in the presence/absence analyses, though that assumption may not hold. The classifier was reported to diagnose cytomegalovirus status with high specificity and sensitivity in both the original and validation cohorts. In a later analysis, HLA-associated TCR beta chains were found to be more clonally expanded and to have lower generation probabilities than equally common non-associated chains.

In total, roughly 670 healthy bone marrow donors made up the cohort. Cohort members were all nominally healthy when sampled, although unrecorded immune exposures were likely present. The donor was CMV seronegative and was included in the group of 352 seronegative cohort members. A peripheral blood sample was collected from each donor, and TCR beta sequencing was performed on peripheral blood mononuclear cells. Genomic DNA was extracted from the blood cell samples with the Qiagen DNeasy Blood Extraction Kit. The cysteine opens and the phenylalanine closes a CDR3 of 14 amino acids. The entry retains the CDR3 DNA only, 42 bases that are in frame from base 1. V was cut back by 3 bases and J by 7 bases, leaving a gap of 16 bases between them. In the germline V gene, CDR1 corresponds to SNHLY and CDR2 to FYNNEI. To prepare the library, the immunoSEQ multiplex PCR assay was applied. For the multiplex PCR, a mixture combining 60 forward primers for TCR Vbeta segments and 13 reverse primers for TCR Jbeta segments was used. The CDR3 region of rearranged TCR beta genes was amplified from genomic DNA by a multiplex PCR assay. The Illumina HiSeq System was used to sequence the amplified TCR beta libraries as 87-base-pair reads. Per the source publication's procedure: A later analysis tallied 75 million to 85 million unique TCR beta chains across the 640 or so repertoires, and around 9.9 million of those chains were shared by two or more donors. Raw reads were error-corrected and collapsed into unique sequences with a nearest-neighbor algorithm that merged closely related sequences to remove PCR and sequencing errors. Alignment of CDR3 sequences to IMGT reference sequences was used to assign V, D and J gene segments. Each retained sequence needed at least a six-nucleotide match to both a V gene segment and a J gene segment. Rearrangements were called productive when the CDR3 lacked stop codons and stayed in frame with V and J; all others were non-productive. Following IMGT convention, CDR3 was defined as the stretch from the second conserved V-encoded cysteine up to the conserved J-encoded phenylalanine. In an earlier analysis of roughly 580 of the donors, sequences lacking an unambiguous match to a single V gene segment were excluded. In an earlier analysis of several hundred of the donors, V segments were called functional above 56.7% productive rearrangements and were called segregating when the between-donor standard deviation exceeded 5%. A statistical classification framework was developed to diagnose cytomegalovirus status using the catalog of TCR beta chain sequences. In a later analysis, TCR nucleotide sequences were compared against IMGT/GENE-DB human TR gene sequences so that V and J genes could be assigned. In a later analysis, CDR3 sequences and most-parsimonious VDJ recombination scenarios were assigned using the TCRdist pipeline. In a later analysis, every TCR beta chain was defined by the combination of its CDR3 amino acid sequence and its V-gene family, and reads without a unique V-gene family were dropped. As a way to deal with suspected cross-contamination and a sequencing artifact, a later analysis dropped 640 or so nucleotide sequences that were highly shared and had low generation probability. A later analysis calculated a clonal expansion index for each public chain from normalized within-repertoire ranks of inferred template counts. In a later analysis, generation probabilities were computed using a VDJ recombination model fitted to out-of-frame rearrangements, and the results were checked against IGoR. In a later analysis, TCR-TCR, TCR-HLA and TCR-CMV co-occurrence was scored with hypergeometric tests, and a repertoire-size bias correction was applied to TCR pairs. In a later analysis, false discovery rates were estimated by permuting HLA or CMV assignments 20 times. In a later analysis, co-occurring TCRs were grouped using DBSCAN, with TCRdist sequence similarity added in when clustering inside HLA-allele-positive subsets. Repertoires with fewer than 30,000 or more than 120,000 public chains were left out of co-occurrence clustering, as were about 5 repertoires with anomalous nucleotide sharing. What TCRdb holds here is the immuneACCESS table cut down to in-frame rearrangements. Part of the clones is not present; checked against another copy, under half of the missing clones reflect an unresolved V gene, and the others are unexplained. V, J and clone size were drawn from that table, and D and trimming were deduced from the DNA. The sample contains around 130,000 clones, 80% of them found a single time. Under 3% of the sample rests with the top ten.

This sequence originates from a man in his thirties or forties in good health and CMV-seronegative. In this chain, TRBV2 is recombined with TRBJ2-7, and TRBD1 may be the D gene, going by 6 matching bases. Sequenced: PBMCs. The CDR3 in this case is CASSDPDRNWEQYF. The bases read TGTGCCAGCAGTGACCCCGACAGGAACTGGGAGCAGTACTTC.